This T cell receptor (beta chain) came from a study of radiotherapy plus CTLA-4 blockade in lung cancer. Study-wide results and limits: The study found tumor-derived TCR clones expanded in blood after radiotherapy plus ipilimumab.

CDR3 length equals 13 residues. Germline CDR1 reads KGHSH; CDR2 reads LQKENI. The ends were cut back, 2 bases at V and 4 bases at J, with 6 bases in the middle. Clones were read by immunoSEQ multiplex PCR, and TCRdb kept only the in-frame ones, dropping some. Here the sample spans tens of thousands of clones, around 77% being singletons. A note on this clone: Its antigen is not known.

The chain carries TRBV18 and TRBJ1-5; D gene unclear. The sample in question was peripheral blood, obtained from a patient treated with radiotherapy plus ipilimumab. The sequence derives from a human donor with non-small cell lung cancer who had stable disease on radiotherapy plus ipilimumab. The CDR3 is CASSPGPNQPQHF. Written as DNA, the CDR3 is TGTGCCAGCTCACCAGGGCCAAATCAGCCCCAGCATTTT.